This T cell receptor beta chain was identified during a study of TIL therapy for anti-PD-1-resistant metastatic lung cancer. Study findings and constraints: Many TIL product clones were absent from baseline tumor, suggesting clonal contraction. Patients were highly selected, enriched for treatment-naive, never-smoker and oncogene-addicted cases. TIL cultures after expansion showed higher clonality and lower diversity than baseline tumor (median about 5.6% vs 31%).

As concerns this clone: What it binds is unknown.

The CDR3 contains 14 residues. The V gene lost 4 bases and the J gene lost 6 bases, with 13 bases spanning the gap. The germline V gene encodes CDR1 SGHTA and CDR2 FQGNSA. As to time point: pre-treatment sample, taken before nivolumab and TIL therapy. Tumor tissue came from excised metastases, mostly pleural nodules or supraclavicular lymph nodes. The immunoSEQ assay was v3. The table came from immunoSEQ multiplex PCR; TCRdb's copy has only in-frame clones and leaves some out. The table records 95,000 or so clones, about two thirds of them present only once. The chain recombines TRBV7-2 with TRBJ1-5; a weak D match, TRBD1 (5 bases). The TCR comes from a person aged 25-85 years with non-small cell lung cancer. Sequenced here: tumor tissue, sampled at baseline. As DNA, the CDR3 is TGTGCCAGCAGCTCTCCAGGGCTGTTTCAGCCCCAGCATTTT. Translating it yields CASSSPGLFQPQHF.